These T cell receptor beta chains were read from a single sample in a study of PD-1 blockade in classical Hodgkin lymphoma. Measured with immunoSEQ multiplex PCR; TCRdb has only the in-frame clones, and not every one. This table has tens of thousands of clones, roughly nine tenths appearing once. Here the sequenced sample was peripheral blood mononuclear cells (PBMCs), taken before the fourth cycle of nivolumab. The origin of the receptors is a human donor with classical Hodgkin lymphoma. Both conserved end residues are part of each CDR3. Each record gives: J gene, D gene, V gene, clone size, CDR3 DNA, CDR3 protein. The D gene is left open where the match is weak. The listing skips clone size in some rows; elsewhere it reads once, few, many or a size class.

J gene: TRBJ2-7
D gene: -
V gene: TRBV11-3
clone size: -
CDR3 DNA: TGTGCCAGCAGCTCCTCTCGGGTGGGCGAGCAGTACTTC
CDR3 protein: CASSSSRVGEQYF

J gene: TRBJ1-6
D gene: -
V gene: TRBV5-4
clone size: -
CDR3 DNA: TGTGCCAGCAGCGTGGACGTACCGAATTCACCCCTCCACTTT
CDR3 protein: CASSVDVPNSPLHF

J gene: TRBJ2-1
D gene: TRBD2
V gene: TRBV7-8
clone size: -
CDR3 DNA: TGTGCCAGCAGCTTAGCCGGGCTAGCGGGGCAGTTCTTC
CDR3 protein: CASSLAGLAGQFF

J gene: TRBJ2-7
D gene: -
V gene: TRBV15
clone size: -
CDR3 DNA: TGTGCCACCAGCAGAACCACAGGGTTGACGAGCGAGCAGTACTTC
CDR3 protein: CATSRTTGLTSEQYF

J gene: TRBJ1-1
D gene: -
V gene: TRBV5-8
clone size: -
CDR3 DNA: TGTGCCAGCTTCCGCCTGCAAAACACTGAAGCTTTCTTT
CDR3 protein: CASFRLQNTEAFF

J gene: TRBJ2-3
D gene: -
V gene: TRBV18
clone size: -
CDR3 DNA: TGTGCCAGCTCACCTCCTAGCACAGATACGCAGTATTTT
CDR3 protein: CASSPPSTDTQYF

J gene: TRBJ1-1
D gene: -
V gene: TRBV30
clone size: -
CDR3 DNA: TGTGCGAGCCAAGGTAACACTGAAGCTTTCTTT
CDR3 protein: CASQGNTEAFF

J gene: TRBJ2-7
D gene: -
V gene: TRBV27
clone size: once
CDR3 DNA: TGTGCCAGCAGTGAGTCTTATCGCAGGAGCTCCTACGAGCAGTACTTC
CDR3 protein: CASSESYRRSSYEQYF

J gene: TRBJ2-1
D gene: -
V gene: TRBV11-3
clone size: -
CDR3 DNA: TGTGCCAGCAGCTCTGGACATCGCCGGGATGAGCAGTTCTTC
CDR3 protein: CASSSGHRRDEQFF

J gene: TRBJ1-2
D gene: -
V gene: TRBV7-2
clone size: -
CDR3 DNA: TGTGCCAGCAGCTTTGGGGACCGAAGTTTGGGTGGCTACACCTTC
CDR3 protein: CASSFGDRSLGGYTF

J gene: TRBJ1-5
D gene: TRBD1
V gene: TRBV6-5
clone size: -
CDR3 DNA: TGTGCCAGCAGTTACGGACAGGAGCCCCAGCATTTT
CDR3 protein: CASSYGQEPQHF

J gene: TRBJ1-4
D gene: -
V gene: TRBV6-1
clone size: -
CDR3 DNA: TGTGCCAGCACGGCGGCCGCTGAAAAACTGTTTTTT
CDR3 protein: CASTAAAEKLFF

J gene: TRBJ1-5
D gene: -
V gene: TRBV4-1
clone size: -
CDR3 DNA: TGCGCCAGCAGCCAAGGGGCAGGAGATCAGCCCCAGCATTTT
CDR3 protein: CASSQGAGDQPQHF

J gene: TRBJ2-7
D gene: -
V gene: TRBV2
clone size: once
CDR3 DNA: TGTGCCAGCAGCTTAGAATCTAGCTCCTACGAGCAGTACTTC
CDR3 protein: CASSLESSSYEQYF

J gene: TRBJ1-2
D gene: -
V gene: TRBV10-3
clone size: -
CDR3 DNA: TGTGCCTCGAATGACCCCGGCTATGGCTACACCTTC
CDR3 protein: CASNDPGYGYTF

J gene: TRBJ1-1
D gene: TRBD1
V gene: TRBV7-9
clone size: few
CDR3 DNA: TGTGCCAGCAGCTTAGGTTACCAGGGGGTTTACACTGAAGCTTTCTTT
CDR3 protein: CASSLGYQGVYTEAFF

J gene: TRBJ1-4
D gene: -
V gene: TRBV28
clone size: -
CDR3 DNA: TGTGCCAGCAGTGGTCGACGGGGTAGGCTGTTTTTT
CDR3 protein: CASSGRRGRLFF

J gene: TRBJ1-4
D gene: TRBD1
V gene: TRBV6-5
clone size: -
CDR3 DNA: TGTGCCAGCATTTCACAGGGACAGGAAGAAAAACTGTTTTTT
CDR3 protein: CASISQGQEEKLFF

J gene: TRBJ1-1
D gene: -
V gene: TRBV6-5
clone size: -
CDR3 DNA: TGTGCCAGCAGTTACGATGGGAAGAACACTGAAGCTTTCTTT
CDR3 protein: CASSYDGKNTEAFF

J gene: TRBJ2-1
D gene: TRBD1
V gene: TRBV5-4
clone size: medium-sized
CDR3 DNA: TGTGCCAGCGAATCCCGACAGGGGGCCTACAATGAGCAGTTCTTC
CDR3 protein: CASESRQGAYNEQFF

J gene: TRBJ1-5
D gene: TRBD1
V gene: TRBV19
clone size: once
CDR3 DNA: TGTGCCAGTAGTAGGGACAGGGGGATCAATCAGCCCCAGCATTTT
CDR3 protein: CASSRDRGINQPQHF

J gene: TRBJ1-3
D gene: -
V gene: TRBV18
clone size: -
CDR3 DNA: TGTGCCAGCTCACCACAGGCGGCGGCTGGGCTTTCTGGAAACACCATATATTTT
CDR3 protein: CASSPQAAAGLSGNTIYF

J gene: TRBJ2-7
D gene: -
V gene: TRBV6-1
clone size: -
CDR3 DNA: TGTGCCAGCAGTGAAAGAGTCGGTCGGGCTTACGAGCAGTACTTC
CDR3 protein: CASSERVGRAYEQYF

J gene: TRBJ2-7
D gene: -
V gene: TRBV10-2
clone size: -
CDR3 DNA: TGCGCCAGCAAGGAGGGGGGGATTTACGAGCAGTACTTC
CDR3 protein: CASKEGGIYEQYF

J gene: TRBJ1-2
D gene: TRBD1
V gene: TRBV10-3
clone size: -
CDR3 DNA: TGTGCCATCAATCTGGACAGGGATGTTAACTATGGCTACACCTTC
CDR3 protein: CAINLDRDVNYGYTF

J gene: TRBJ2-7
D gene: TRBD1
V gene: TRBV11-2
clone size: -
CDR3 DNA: TGTGCCAGCAGTATCGATGCAGGGGGCTTCTACGAGCAGTACTTC
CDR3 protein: CASSIDAGGFYEQYF

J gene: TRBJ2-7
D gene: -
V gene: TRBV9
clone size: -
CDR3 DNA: TGTGCCAGCAGCGGCGGGCTTACCTACGAGCAGTACTTC
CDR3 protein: CASSGGLTYEQYF

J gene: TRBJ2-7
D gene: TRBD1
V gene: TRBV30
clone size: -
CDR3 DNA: TGTGCCTGGAGTGTACTTGGGACAGGGGTCCACTACGAGCAGTACTTC
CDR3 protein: CAWSVLGTGVHYEQYF

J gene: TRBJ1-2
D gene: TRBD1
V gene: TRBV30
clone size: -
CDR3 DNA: TGTGCCTGGAGGCAGACAGGGGAATATGGCTACACCTTC
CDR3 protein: CAWRQTGEYGYTF

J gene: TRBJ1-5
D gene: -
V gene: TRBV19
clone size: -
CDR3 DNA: TGTGCCAGTAGTATAGGGGGAACCCAGCATTTT
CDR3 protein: CASSIGGTQHF

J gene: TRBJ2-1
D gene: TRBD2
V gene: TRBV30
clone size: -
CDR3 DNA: TGTGCCTGGAGTGTCGGCGGGAGGATAACTGAGCAGTTCTTC
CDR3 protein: CAWSVGGRITEQFF

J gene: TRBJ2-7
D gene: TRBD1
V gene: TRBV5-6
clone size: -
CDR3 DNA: TGTGCCAGCAGCACGGGACAGTCCAACGAGCAGTACTTC
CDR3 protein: CASSTGQSNEQYF

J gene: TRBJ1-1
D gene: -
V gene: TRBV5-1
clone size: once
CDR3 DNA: TGCGCCAGCAGCTTACTGACAGGCCAGAACACTGAAGCTTTCTTT
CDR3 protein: CASSLLTGQNTEAFF

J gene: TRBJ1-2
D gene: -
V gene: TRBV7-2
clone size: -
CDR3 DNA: TGTGCCAGCAGCTTAGTATTTCGCGGCTATGGCTACACCTTC
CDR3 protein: CASSLVFRGYGYTF

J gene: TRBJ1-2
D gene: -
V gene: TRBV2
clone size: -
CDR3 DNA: TGTGCCAGCAGTGTGGGCCCAGCCCACTATGGCTACACCTTC
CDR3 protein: CASSVGPAHYGYTF